A selection of T cell receptor beta chains follows, all from one sample in a study of shared clonotypes between healthy human individuals. The protocol was immunoSEQ multiplex PCR, while the TCRdb copy is restricted to in-frame clones and leaves out a portion. This table has 1.6 million or so clones, approximately 98.5% appearing once. Sequencing was carried out using naive CD4+ T cells sorted from blood. The receptors here all came from a man under 40 in good health. CDR3s include the opening cysteine and the closing phenylalanine or tryptophan. Each record gives: CDR3 DNA, CDR3 protein, D gene, J gene, V gene, clone size. D genes are given only for firm matches. Clone size is given for some rows only: seen once, a few or many times, or a class if the clone is expanded.

CDR3nt: TGTGCCAGCAGCTTTCAGGGGAGCTCCTACAATGAGCAGTTCTTC; CDR3aa: CASSFQGSSYNEQFF; d_gene: NA; j_gene: TRBJ2-1; v_gene: TRBV11-2; abundance: NA
CDR3nt: TGTGCCAGCAGCCCCTTCCCGCGGGAAGACGGGGAGCTGTTTTTT; CDR3aa: CASSPFPREDGELFF; d_gene: NA; j_gene: TRBJ2-2; v_gene: TRBV7-9; abundance: NA
CDR3nt: TGTGCCTGGAGTGAGGCGGGGGCGTGGAGCAATCAGCCCCAGCATTTT; CDR3aa: CAWSEAGAWSNQPQHF; d_gene: NA; j_gene: TRBJ1-5; v_gene: TRBV30; abundance: NA
CDR3nt: TGCACCAGCAGCCTACAGGGGAGGGCCACTGAAGCTTTCTTT; CDR3aa: CTSSLQGRATEAFF; d_gene: NA; j_gene: TRBJ1-1; v_gene: TRBV1; abundance: NA
CDR3nt: TGTGCCAGTAGTATACGGAGGACAGGGAGAGAGACCCAGTACTTC; CDR3aa: CASSIRRTGRETQYF; d_gene: TRBD1; j_gene: TRBJ2-5; v_gene: TRBV19; abundance: once
CDR3nt: TGTGCCAGCAGTGACCGTGGGGGGGAGACCCAGTACTTC; CDR3aa: CASSDRGGETQYF; d_gene: NA; j_gene: TRBJ2-5; v_gene: TRBV25-1; abundance: once
CDR3nt: TGTGCCAGCAGAAGGCATAGGGGAGGCACAGATACGCAGTATTTT; CDR3aa: CASRRHRGGTDTQYF; d_gene: NA; j_gene: TRBJ2-3; v_gene: TRBV5-5; abundance: NA
CDR3nt: TGTGCCAGCAGTGACCGGACTACTCGGAGCACAGATACGCAGTATTTT; CDR3aa: CASSDRTTRSTDTQYF; d_gene: NA; j_gene: TRBJ2-3; v_gene: TRBV27; abundance: NA
CDR3nt: TGCGCCAGCAGCTTGGGACTAGCGGGAAGTTACAATGAGCAGTTCTTC; CDR3aa: CASSLGLAGSYNEQFF; d_gene: TRBD2; j_gene: TRBJ2-1; v_gene: TRBV5-1; abundance: NA
CDR3nt: TGCGCCAGCAGCATCCCGGGACAGGGATTAGATACGCAGTATTTT; CDR3aa: CASSIPGQGLDTQYF; d_gene: TRBD1; j_gene: TRBJ2-3; v_gene: TRBV4-1; abundance: NA
CDR3nt: TGCGCCAGCAGCTCGGTGGGGGTTTCGGTCGAGACCCAGTACTTC; CDR3aa: CASSSVGVSVETQYF; d_gene: NA; j_gene: TRBJ2-5; v_gene: TRBV4-1; abundance: NA
CDR3nt: TGTGCCAGCAGTTACCGACAGCACAATGAGCAGTTCTTC; CDR3aa: CASSYRQHNEQFF; d_gene: NA; j_gene: TRBJ2-1; v_gene: TRBV6-5; abundance: NA
CDR3nt: TGCGCCAGCAGCCAAGAGGCAGGATCCTCCACAGATACGCAGTATTTT; CDR3aa: CASSQEAGSSTDTQYF; d_gene: NA; j_gene: TRBJ2-3; v_gene: TRBV4-3; abundance: NA
CDR3nt: TGTGCCAGCAGTCCGACACGAGTTCACTACGAGCAGTACTTC; CDR3aa: CASSPTRVHYEQYF; d_gene: NA; j_gene: TRBJ2-7; v_gene: TRBV27; abundance: NA
CDR3nt: TGCGCCAGCAGCTTAACCGTGACAGGGACGGGCGAGCAGTACTTC; CDR3aa: CASSLTVTGTGEQYF; d_gene: TRBD1; j_gene: TRBJ2-7; v_gene: TRBV5-1; abundance: NA
CDR3nt: TGTGCCAGCACTGGGGTTAGAGCGGGAGGGGGAGAGCAGTACTTC; CDR3aa: CASTGVRAGGGEQYF; d_gene: TRBD2; j_gene: TRBJ2-7; v_gene: TRBV6-1; abundance: once
CDR3nt: TGTGCCAGCTCCCCAAGGGCGGTAGGGGACACTGAAGCTTTCTTT; CDR3aa: CASSPRAVGDTEAFF; d_gene: NA; j_gene: TRBJ1-1; v_gene: TRBV18; abundance: NA
CDR3nt: TGTGCCAGCAGAGACTTAAAAAGACAGGTTGATTTGTTAGCTGGAAACACCATATATTTT; CDR3aa: CASRDLKRQVDLLAGNTIYF; d_gene: NA; j_gene: TRBJ1-3; v_gene: TRBV28; abundance: NA
CDR3nt: TGTGCCAGCTCGCCGTATCAGCCCCAGCATTTT; CDR3aa: CASSPYQPQHF; d_gene: NA; j_gene: TRBJ1-5; v_gene: TRBV21-1; abundance: NA
CDR3nt: TGTGCCAGCAGTCCCCAGGGACCGCGAAGTCAGCCCCAGCATTTT; CDR3aa: CASSPQGPRSQPQHF; d_gene: NA; j_gene: TRBJ1-5; v_gene: TRBV27; abundance: NA
CDR3nt: TGTGCTAGCAGTCCGACAGGGGTCGGCCTCCAAGAGACCCAGTACTTC; CDR3aa: CASSPTGVGLQETQYF; d_gene: TRBD1; j_gene: TRBJ2-5; v_gene: TRBV7-7; abundance: once
CDR3nt: TGTGCCAGCAGCTTAGGTCTCAGGGGGCGCCTTGGGGCCAACGTCCTGACTTTC; CDR3aa: CASSLGLRGRLGANVLTF; d_gene: TRBD1; j_gene: TRBJ2-6; v_gene: TRBV5-6; abundance: once
CDR3nt: TGTGCCAGCGGAGGCGGGGAGCTGTTTTTT; CDR3aa: CASGGGELFF; d_gene: NA; j_gene: TRBJ2-2; v_gene: TRBV6-1; abundance: NA
CDR3nt: TGTGCCAGCAGCCGCGAGGTGGGGGAGACCCAGTACTTC; CDR3aa: CASSREVGETQYF; d_gene: NA; j_gene: TRBJ2-5; v_gene: TRBV11-3; abundance: NA
CDR3nt: TGTGCCAGCAGCTTAGGAACTAGCGGGAGAGGCGCAGATACGCAGTATTTT; CDR3aa: CASSLGTSGRGADTQYF; d_gene: TRBD2; j_gene: TRBJ2-3; v_gene: TRBV7-2; abundance: NA
CDR3nt: TGCAGCGGATTCCAGGGTGAAGCTTTCTTT; CDR3aa: CSGFQGEAFF; d_gene: NA; j_gene: TRBJ1-1; v_gene: TRBV29-1; abundance: NA